This is a list of T cell receptor beta chains from one sample in a study of shared clonotypes between healthy human individuals. This table comes from immunoSEQ multiplex PCR, and its TCRdb copy is limited to in-frame clones, with some not included. Seen here are around 650,000 clones, roughly 95% observed once, and the top ten hold less than 0.13%. Sequencing input: naive CD8+ T cells sorted from blood. The receptors were gathered from a woman aged 30 to 39 in good health. Each CDR3 is given with its conserved first and last residue. Fields, in order: CDR3 DNA, CDR3 protein, V gene, clone size, D gene, J gene. The D gene is left open where the match is weak. Some rows have no size entry. The others give once, few or many, or a class for an expanded clone.

DNA: TGTGCCAGCAGCTCGGGTAGCGGGACATACAATGAGCAGTTCTTC
CDR3: CASSSGSGTYNEQFF
V: TRBV7-9
size: NA
D: TRBD2
J: TRBJ2-1

DNA: TGCAGCGTGGGGTCCCTAGGGGACGAGCAGTACTTC
CDR3: CSVGSLGDEQYF
V: TRBV29-1
size: NA
D: NA
J: TRBJ2-7

DNA: TGCGCCAGCAGCCTGGGACACGGAGGTAACGAGCAGTACTTC
CDR3: CASSLGHGGNEQYF
V: TRBV5-1
size: NA
D: NA
J: TRBJ2-7

DNA: TGTGCCAGCAGTCGGACGGAGCCGGATGTCCAGTACTTC
CDR3: CASSRTEPDVQYF
V: TRBV28
size: NA
D: NA
J: TRBJ2-5

DNA: TGTGCCTGGAGTACTACAGGGAACACTGAAGCTTTCTTT
CDR3: CAWSTTGNTEAFF
V: TRBV30
size: NA
D: NA
J: TRBJ1-1

DNA: TGTGCCAGCAGCCGGACAGGGGGCTACGAGCAGTACTTC
CDR3: CASSRTGGYEQYF
V: TRBV2
size: NA
D: TRBD1
J: TRBJ2-7

DNA: TGTGCCAGCAGCGAGACAGGCCTGGGAGGAAACACCATATATTTT
CDR3: CASSETGLGGNTIYF
V: TRBV6-5
size: once
D: NA
J: TRBJ1-3

DNA: TGCGCCAGCAGCCATCTTCTAGCGGGAGAAGAGACCCAGTACTTC
CDR3: CASSHLLAGEETQYF
V: TRBV4-1
size: NA
D: TRBD2
J: TRBJ2-5

DNA: TGTGCCAGCAGCGACAGCTTCTCGAACACTGAAGCTTTCTTT
CDR3: CASSDSFSNTEAFF
V: TRBV7-9
size: few
D: NA
J: TRBJ1-1

DNA: TGTGCCAGCAGCTTCGGGACAGGTCATAATGAGCAGTTCTTC
CDR3: CASSFGTGHNEQFF
V: TRBV11-3
size: NA
D: TRBD1
J: TRBJ2-1

DNA: TGCGCCAGCAGCAAATGGGACAGTCAAACCGAGCAGTACTTC
CDR3: CASSKWDSQTEQYF
V: TRBV5-1
size: NA
D: TRBD1
J: TRBJ2-7

DNA: TGTGCCAGCACCCAAGGGGGGGAGTCCTACGAGCAGTACTTC
CDR3: CASTQGGESYEQYF
V: TRBV2
size: NA
D: NA
J: TRBJ2-7

DNA: TGTGCCAGCAGCTTCGGGTCGGGGATAGAGCAGTACTTC
CDR3: CASSFGSGIEQYF
V: TRBV7-9
size: NA
D: NA
J: TRBJ2-7

DNA: TGTGCCAGCAGCCCCGGACTAGCGGTGGGGTCCGAGCAGTACTTC
CDR3: CASSPGLAVGSEQYF
V: TRBV13
size: NA
D: TRBD2
J: TRBJ2-7

DNA: TGTGCCAGCAGTTCCAGACTAGCGGGAGACCCAAGGGATACAGATACGCAGTATTTT
CDR3: CASSSRLAGDPRDTDTQYF
V: TRBV27
size: NA
D: TRBD2
J: TRBJ2-3

DNA: TGCGCCAGCATGAGGGGAGGGCCCACCGGGGAGCTGTTTTTT
CDR3: CASMRGGPTGELFF
V: TRBV10-2
size: NA
D: TRBD2
J: TRBJ2-2

DNA: TGTGCCAGTAGGTCTGAAGCGGATACGCAGTATTTT
CDR3: CASRSEADTQYF
V: TRBV19
size: NA
D: NA
J: TRBJ2-3

DNA: TGTGCCAGCGGACAGGGGGCGGAAAACACTGAAGCTTTCTTT
CDR3: CASGQGAENTEAFF
V: TRBV27
size: NA
D: TRBD1
J: TRBJ1-1

DNA: TGTGCCAGTATGGACAGGGGGTACTACAATGAGCAGTTCTTC
CDR3: CASMDRGYYNEQFF
V: TRBV19
size: NA
D: TRBD1
J: TRBJ2-1

DNA: TGTGCCAGCAGCTTGGCGGGTTACACCGGGGAGCTGTTTTTT
CDR3: CASSLAGYTGELFF
V: TRBV5-4
size: few
D: NA
J: TRBJ2-2